This TCR beta chain originates from a study of shared clonotypes between healthy human individuals. Overall study findings and caveats: Generation probabilities of non-shared clonotypes were lower (relative to those shared by all four donors).

Naive CD8 populations comprised CD45RO-negative cells positively selected for CCR7, excluding terminally differentiated effector memory CD45RA+ cells. Sorted-subset replicate PCRs used about 180 ng DNA, 30,000 or so T cell genomes. Methods used by the authors: ImmunoSEQ only sent back junction sequences with no quality scores, so filtering was done differently. The protocol was immunoSEQ multiplex PCR, while the TCRdb copy is restricted to in-frame clones and leaves out a portion. D and trimming come from the DNA, and the V and J calls and clone size come from that table. The table records some 2.1 million clones, about 95% of them present only once. Germline trimming cut 10 bases from V and 5 bases from J; bases unmatched to any gene: 11. This CDR3 contains 14 residues. From germline, CDR1 is MDHEN and CDR2 SYDVKM. In regard to this clone: Its matching antigen is unknown.

This clonotype was obtained from a man younger than 30 in good health. The V gene is TRBV28, the J gene TRBJ1-2, with 9 nucleotides matching TRBD1. Sequenced material: naive CD8+ T cells sorted from blood. The CDR3 spells CAIFQDRGWYGYTF. Here the CDR3 DNA reads TGTGCCATCTTCCAGGACAGGGGATGGTATGGCTACACCTTC.